The clone carrying this TCR beta chain is deemed medium-sized. Its antigen remains unidentified. This record comes from a study of liver allograft versus peripheral blood T cells. Study-wide context: What was compared were the T cell receptor repertoires in transplanted livers and those in the peripheral blood of recipients. Study-wide results and limits: Reports indicated that T cell receptor repertoires inside liver allografts differed from those in peripheral blood.

A single record per CDR3 protein comes from TCRdb applying MiXCR to the reads. The sample lists over 4,500 distinct CDR3 sequences, around 15% occurring once. Germline values: CDR1 KGHSH, CDR2 LQKENI. CDR3 length: 14 amino acids. V lost 6 bases and J 5 bases, leaving 14 bases between the germline ends. The V and J genes are TRBV18 and TRBJ2-1; D is possibly TRBD2 (5 bases). This TCR was recovered from a human patient who had a liver transplant. Some T cells may have come from the graft donor. The CDR3 sequence is CASSPIGVDNEQFF. In DNA, the CDR3 is TGTGCCAGCTCTCCAATCGGGGTCGACAATGAGCAGTTCTTC. Based on the CDR3 plus reference TRBV18 and TRBJ2-1, the full variable domain is NAGVMQNPRHLVRRRGQEARLRCSPMKGHSHVYWYRQLPEEGLKFMVYLQKENIIDESGMPKERFSAEFPKEGPSILRIQQVVRGDSAAYFCASSPIGVDNEQFFGPGTRLTVL.